This entry lists 27 T cell receptor beta chains sequenced from one sample in a study of beta chain features in type 1 diabetes. Expressed TCRB transcripts got sequenced, as all isolated RNA was reverse transcribed. Some clones are missing from TCRdb's copy, which holds only in-frame ones; the method was immunoSEQ multiplex PCR. Counted here are about 620,000 clones, about 16% occurring once; the ten biggest clones make up 0.09% to 0.095%. The specimen sequenced was naive CD4+ T cells from blood. The receptors shown here come from a man aged 18 to 29 in good health.

The chain carries TRBV7-6 and TRBJ2-5; no clear D. In germline, CDR1 is SGHVS, CDR2 FNYEAQ. CDR3 size: 14 residues. The V gene lost 3 bases and the J gene lost 5 bases, with 13 bases spanning the gap. The CDR3 nucleotides read TGTGCCAGCAGCTTGAATCTGGGTAGGGAGACCCAGTACTTC. Its protein is CASSLNLGRETQYF.

Only a few counts were recorded for this clone. Additional DNA sequences in this sample encode the identical CDR3. The V call is TRBV5-1, the J call TRBJ2-5; TRBD1 matches at 8 bases. Looked up from germline, CDR1 is SGHRS and CDR2 is YFSETQ. The CDR3 has 13 amino acids. V was clipped by 6 bases and J by 2 bases; unmatched bases: 3. CDR3 DNA: TGCGCCAGCACCAGGGGGCTTCAAGAGACCCAGTACTTC. It yields the protein CASTRGLQETQYF.

A few counts support this clone. The chain couples TRBV7-9 to TRBJ2-7, with D possibly being TRBD1 (6 bases). The germline V gene has CDR1 SEHNR and CDR2 FQNEAQ (reference sequence). Trimming took 5 bases from V and 2 from J, leaving 25 bases between them. The CDR3 covers 18 residues. CDR3: CASSILPQSGHLTYEQYF. The CDR3 DNA follows: TGTGCCAGCAGCATTCTCCCTCAATCGGGACATCTAACCTACGAGCAGTACTTC.

The table lists this clone with a few counts. The chain employs TRBV6-5 and TRBJ1-1; unclear D gene. CDR1 and CDR2 from the germline V gene are MNHEY and SVGAGI. The CDR3 runs 13 residues. Trimming left V 4 bases short and J 1 base short, with 7 bases between. In DNA, the CDR3 is TGTGCCAGCAGTTTCCAGAGGAACACTGAAGCTTTCTTT. This encodes CASSFQRNTEAFF.

The genes are TRBV6-5 and TRBJ1-5; unclear D gene. This CDR3 contains 14 residues. The germline V gene has CDR1 MNHEY and CDR2 SVGAGI. V dropped 9 bases and J dropped 0 bases, with 12 bases sitting between them. This CDR3 is CARATENSNQPQHF. CDR3 DNA: TGTGCCAGGGCGACCGAGAATAGCAATCAGCCCCAGCATTTT.

This clone has a handful of counts. This chain uses TRBV4-1 with TRBJ2-4; D unclear. The CDR3 length is 16 residues. V lost 1 base, J lost 2 bases, and 12 bases lay in between. Germline assignment: CDR1 MGHRA and CDR2 YSYEKL. CDR3 DNA: TGCGCCAGCAGCCAAGGGAGAGGTTTCACCAAAAACATTCAGTACTTC. Protein: CASSQGRGFTKNIQYF.

V usage is TRBV23-1 and J usage is TRBJ2-5; TRBD2 aligns across 11 bases. The J call may be wrong; the DNA end is better matched by TRBJ2-7. TRBV23-1 is an open reading frame, and its role is uncertain. The CDR3 covers 15 residues. The CDR3: CASRISGRDSYEQYF. Written as DNA, the CDR3 is TGCGCCAGCAGGATTAGCGGGAGGGATTCCTACGAGCAGTACTTC.

V usage is TRBV7-2 and J usage is TRBJ2-6; D unresolved. This CDR3 is built from 15 residues. V was clipped by 6 bases and J by 0 bases, with 9 bases between them. From germline, CDR1 is SGHTA and CDR2 FQGNSA. CDR3 DNA: TGTGCCAGCAGTCAAGTCGTCTCTGGGGCCAACGTCCTGACTTTC. It is translated as CASSQVVSGANVLTF.

The CDR3 DNA reads TGTGCCAGCAGTACGGGTCGGAGAAACACCATATATTTT. Protein product: CASSTGRRNTIYF. The chain has TRBV27 and TRBJ1-3; D gene ambiguous. CDR3 length: 13 residues. Germline CDR1 MNHEY, CDR2 SMNVEV (reference sequence). Between the trimmed V and J ends, which lost 5 bases and 5 bases, there was a span of 10 bases.

This clone was found a few times. V usage is TRBV2 and J usage is TRBJ1-1, with TRBD1 as a possible D gene (6 bases). Looked up from germline, CDR1 is SNHLY and CDR2 is FYNNEI. The CDR3 totals 13 residues. Deletions cut 5 bases from V and 1 base from J, with 8 bases between. The DNA of the CDR3 is TGTGCCAGCAGTACAGGGAGGAACACTGAAGCTTTCTTT. Protein: CASSTGRNTEAFF.

The chain recombines TRBV9 with TRBJ2-7; 12 bases fit TRBD2. CDR3 length: 16 residues. Germline V CDR1 and CDR2: SGDLS, YYNGEE. The junction had 3 bases not matched to a gene; V was cut back by 0 bases and J by 2 bases. CDR3 in amino acids: CASSVATSGGPYEQYF. The CDR3 DNA reads as TGTGCCAGCAGCGTAGCGACTAGCGGGGGCCCCTACGAGCAGTACTTC.

This clone was seen once. The V call is TRBV6-6, the J call TRBJ2-7; D not certain. Trimming left V 0 bases short and J 4 bases short, with 10 bases between. Germline V gives CDR1 MNHNY, CDR2 SVGAGI (reference sequence). This CDR3 contains 14 residues. The CDR3 spells CASSYSSQSYEQYF. CDR3 in DNA: TGTGCCAGCAGTTACTCGAGTCAGTCATACGAGCAGTACTTC.

This sequence joins TRBV2 and TRBJ2-7, with D perhaps matching TRBD2 (6 bases). The V end lost 1 base, the J end lost 0 bases, and 16 bases lay between the germline ends. The CDR3 length is 17 residues. Germline CDR1 SNHLY, CDR2 FYNNEI. CDR3 nucleotide sequence: TGTGCCAGCAGTGAAGTACGGGGCGGGACCTTCTCCTACGAGCAGTACTTC. Amino acids: CASSEVRGGTFSYEQYF.

This sequence joins TRBV7-2 and TRBJ1-1, with a weak D call TRBD1 (6 bases). The CDR3 is 15 residues long. The germline CDR1 and CDR2 sequences are SGHTA and FQGNSA. Between the trimmed V and J ends, which lost 5 bases and 1 base, there was a span of 14 bases. The CDR3 DNA follows: TGTGCCAGCAGCCCGAAACAGGGCGGGAACACTGAAGCTTTCTTT. Its protein is CASSPKQGGNTEAFF.

V gene TRBV14 combines with J gene TRBJ2-2; a possible D gene is TRBD1 (5 bases). The CDR3 loop spans 15 amino acids. Germline assignment: CDR1 SGHDN and CDR2 FVKESK. V lost 2 bases, J lost 3 bases, and 10 bases lay in between. The CDR3 region is CASSQIRVDTGELFF. The CDR3 DNA follows: TGTGCCAGCAGCCAAATCAGGGTGGACACCGGGGAGCTGTTTTTT.

This clone was recorded a few times. V and J are TRBV29-1 and TRBJ2-7; unclear D gene. Per germline, CDR1 SQVTM and CDR2 ANQGSEA. The ends were cut back, 6 bases at V and 0 bases at J, with 6 bases in the middle. This CDR3 is 11 amino acids long. The CDR3 sequence is CSVTSSYEQYF. In DNA form, the CDR3 reads TGCAGCGTAACTTCCTCCTACGAGCAGTACTTC.

The table lists this clone with a few counts. The chain employs TRBV5-1 and TRBJ2-5; the match to TRBD2 covers 7 bases. This CDR3 contains 14 residues. V trimming: 1 base; J trimming: 5 bases; junction bases outside the gene matches: 5. CDR1 is SGHRS and CDR2 is YFSETQ in the germline V gene. The CDR3 here is CASSLIASGETQYF. CDR3 bases: TGCGCCAGCAGCTTGATTGCTAGCGGTGAGACCCAGTACTTC.

V usage is TRBV7-2 and J usage is TRBJ2-7, with 11 positions matching TRBD2. The V gene's germline CDR1 is SGHTA and CDR2 FQGNSA. V lost 0 bases, J lost 3 bases, and 7 bases stayed unmatched. CDR3 length: 17 residues. CDR3 bases: TGTGCCAGCAGCTTAGCCCCGACTAGCGGGGCCCGCTACGAGCAGTACTTC. It translates to CASSLAPTSGARYEQYF. Complete variable domain (other parts from reference TRBV7-2 and TRBJ2-7): GAGVSQSPSNKVTEKGKDVELRCDPISGHTALYWYRQSLGQGLEFLIYFQGNSAPDKSGLPSDRFSAERTGGSVSTLTIQRTQQEDSAVYLCASSLAPTSGARYEQYFGPGTRLTVT.

This clone has just a few counts. This chain links TRBV12-5 with TRBJ2-3; D gene unclear. Germline V CDR1 and CDR2: LGHNT, FRNRAP. The CDR3 runs to 11 residues. V was cut by 6 bases and J by 6 bases, with 7 bases left in between. The DNA for the CDR3 is TGTGCTAGTGGGGGTTACGATACGCAGTATTTT. This sequence encodes CASGGYDTQYF.

The rearrangement links TRBV6-5 to TRBJ2-3; D is ambiguous. Germline CDR1 and CDR2: MNHEY and SVGAGI. V was pared by 6 bases and J by 1 base, with 8 bases between. CDR3 length: 13 residues. The DNA of the CDR3 is TGTGCCAGCAGGTCTTGGGGCACAGATACGCAGTATTTT. It codes for CASRSWGTDTQYF.

This clone was picked up a small number of times. This chain uses TRBV11-1 with TRBJ1-5, with D unclear. Germline V gene data show CDR1 as SGHAT and CDR2 as FQDESV (reference sequence). Trimming shortened V by 5 bases and J by 5 bases, and 10 bases separated the two germline ends. CDR3 length: 13 residues. DNA for the CDR3: TGTGCCAGCAGCCTCCGTGACGATCAGCCCCAGCATTTT. Translation: CASSLRDDQPQHF.

The chain employs TRBV6-5 and TRBJ1-1, with unresolved D. Per germline, CDR1 MNHEY and CDR2 SVGAGI. Trimming left V 2 bases short and J 6 bases short, with 10 bases between. This CDR3 region has 13 residues. The CDR3 loop is CASSYVGRAEAFF. The CDR3 DNA reads TGTGCCAGCAGTTACGTGGGTCGCGCTGAAGCTTTCTTT.

This clone was observed a handful of times. Other DNA sequences in this specimen translate into the identical CDR3. The chain employs TRBV6-5 and TRBJ1-5, with D tentatively TRBD1 (5 bases). The CDR3 covers 14 residues. CDR1 MNHEY and CDR2 SVGAGI come from the germline V gene. Trimming took off 2 bases at V and 7 bases at J, with 12 bases between the two ends. This chain's CDR3 is CASSYGGAGQPQHF. CDR3 nucleotides: TGTGCCAGCAGTTACGGTGGGGCAGGGCAGCCCCAGCATTTT.

This clone was seen more than once but under ten times. J is TRBJ2-4 and V is TRBV4-1; D possibly corresponds to TRBD1 (6 bases). Trimming took off 0 bases at V and 1 base at J, with 13 bases between the two ends. The CDR3 spans 17 residues. CDR1 is MGHRA and CDR2 is YSYEKL in the germline V gene. In DNA form, the CDR3 reads TGCGCCAGCAGCCAAGAACGCCAGGGGATGGCCAAAAACATTCAGTACTTC. This translates into CASSQERQGMAKNIQYF.

V is TRBV23-1 and J is TRBJ2-7; 10 bases align to TRBD1. TRBV23-1 is annotated as an ORF whose role is uncertain. V shed 4 bases, J shed 2 bases, and the junction held 5 bases outside the gene matches. CDR3 length: 15 residues. CDR3 amino acids: CASSPGTGVAYEQYF. DNA of the CDR3: TGCGCCAGCAGTCCAGGGACAGGGGTTGCCTACGAGCAGTACTTC.

The gene calls are TRBV29-1 and TRBJ2-3, with D perhaps TRBD2 (5 bases). CDR1 and CDR2 (germline): SQVTM, ANQGSEA. The CDR3 covers 14 residues. With 5 bases removed from V and 0 bases from J, the gap between germline ends came to 12 bases. CDR3 residues: CSVRAASSTDTQYF. The DNA of the CDR3 is TGCAGCGTTCGAGCGGCCAGCAGCACAGATACGCAGTATTTT.

This rearrangement joins TRBV7-2 to TRBJ2-5; TRBD2 matches 9 bases. CDR3 size: 15 residues. Germline values: CDR1 SGHTA, CDR2 FQGNSA. Trimming cost V 1 base and J 5 bases; bases outside gene matches: 5. CDR3 DNA sequence: TGTGCCAGCAGCTTAGTGGGAGCGGGAGGCGAGACCCAGTACTTC. It encodes CASSLVGAGGETQYF.